The next 26 T cell receptor beta chains were all read from a single sample in a study of CD8+ T cells in alopecia areata. Treatment meaning: oral pan-JAK inhibitor, 5-10 mg twice daily. As the sequencing template, cDNA was produced by extracting RNA and reverse transcribing it. Produced via immunoSEQ multiplex PCR; TCRdb's table is partial and in-frame only. Of roughly 200,000 clones in the sample, 35% to 40% were seen once. Sequenced here: CD4+ T cells sorted from blood, sampled between weeks 30 and 35, from a patient treated with tofacitinib. The receptors originated from a human donor with alopecia areata.

This clone was counted between two and nine times. The chain couples TRBV12-5 to TRBJ2-5; a possible D gene is TRBD1 (8 bases). Germline values: CDR1 LGHNT, CDR2 FRNRAP. V was shortened by 2 bases and J by 4 bases, with 20 bases between the two germline ends. The CDR3 has 17 amino acids. CDR3 sequence: CASGLTTSDRGGETQYF. The CDR3 coding sequence is TGTGCTAGTGGTTTGACTACTAGCGACAGGGGAGGAGAGACCCAGTACTTC.

This chain's CDR3 is CASRSQGGYEQYF. The CDR3 nucleotides read TGCGCCAGCAGGTCCCAGGGTGGTTACGAGCAGTACTTC. The V gene is TRBV5-1, the J gene TRBJ2-7, with D perhaps matching TRBD1 (5 bases). The ends were cut back, 5 bases at V and 4 bases at J, with 13 bases in the middle. CDR1 is SGHRS and CDR2 is YFSETQ in the germline V gene. The CDR3 extends over 13 amino acids.

V is TRBV11-1 and J is TRBJ1-1; TRBD1 might be the D (6 bases). Trimming took off 5 bases at V and 3 bases at J, with 16 bases between the two ends. This CDR3 has 15 amino acids. CDR1 SGHAT and CDR2 FQDESV come from the germline V gene (reference sequence). In DNA, the CDR3 is TGTGCCAGCAGCATGCGGGGGGCCGTGGACACTGAAGCTTTCTTT. It specifies CASSMRGAVDTEAFF.

V and J are TRBV27 and TRBJ1-5, with D perhaps matching TRBD1 (6 bases). The CDR3 extends over 16 amino acids. Per the germline V gene, CDR1 is MNHEY and CDR2 is SMNVEV (reference sequence). The V gene lost 8 bases and the J gene lost 0 bases, with 17 bases spanning the gap. The CDR3 DNA reads as TGTGCCAGCCAATGGACGGGGGCCTATAGCAATCAGCCCCAGCATTTT. Translating gives CASQWTGAYSNQPQHF.

This chain connects TRBV2 to TRBJ2-1; TRBD2 matches 9 bases. Trimming at V came to 10 bases and at J to 6 bases, leaving 7 bases not matched to a gene. There are 13 residues in the CDR3. The germline V gene has CDR1 SNHLY and CDR2 FYNNEI. CDR3 bases: TGTGCCATGCGGGAGGGCGAATTCAATGAGCAGTTCTTC. Its protein is CAMREGEFNEQFF.

This sequence joins TRBV5-1 and TRBJ1-2; D is undetermined. Trimming removed 4 bases from V and 9 bases from J, with 10 bases in between. The CDR3 totals 11 residues. The germline V gene has CDR1 SGHRS and CDR2 YFSETQ. Here the CDR3 DNA reads TGCGCCAGCAGCACCGACGGGAGCTACACCTTC. It codes for CASSTDGSYTF.

The chain combines TRBV6-6 with TRBJ1-2, with D possibly matching TRBD1 (6 bases). The CDR3 is made up of 12 amino acids. Germline loops: CDR1 MNHNY, CDR2 SVGAGI (reference sequence). V was trimmed by 8 bases and J by 6 bases, leaving 13 bases between them. In DNA form, the CDR3 reads TGTGCCAGCTCGGGCAGGGGCCATGGCTACACCTTC. Amino acids: CASSGRGHGYTF.

The V call is TRBV25-1, the J call TRBJ2-7; 14 positions agree with TRBD2. Per germline, CDR1 MGHDK and CDR2 SYGVNS. The junction had 5 bases not matched to a gene; V was cut back by 4 bases and J by 12 bases. The CDR3 runs 13 residues. For the CDR3, the DNA is TGTGCCAGCAGTGCCGGGACTAGCGGGAGACCGTACTTC. Residues: CASSAGTSGRPYF.

This clone was seen a few times. V usage is TRBV28 and J usage is TRBJ2-7; D assignment may be TRBD1 or TRBD2 (5 bases each). This CDR3 contains 15 residues. Germline V gives CDR1 MDHEN, CDR2 SYDVKM. V gave up 8 bases and J gave up 0 bases, with 17 bases separating them. The CDR3 region is CASFHGTYPSYEQYF. Written as DNA, the CDR3 is TGTGCCAGCTTTCACGGGACGTACCCCTCCTACGAGCAGTACTTC.

The CDR3 loop reads CASSVGQFYEQYF. The CDR3 bases are TGTGCCAGCAGTGTGGGACAGTTCTACGAGCAGTACTTC. The rearrangement links TRBV6-1 to TRBJ2-7; TRBD1 agrees at 7 bases. Germline V lookup: CDR1 MNHNS, CDR2 SASEGT. With V trimmed by 4 bases and J by 3 bases, 3 bases remained unmatched. CDR3 size: 13 residues.

This clone was seen more than once but under ten times. The CDR3 DNA is TGTGCCAGCAGCCCAACACTAGGGGAGCTGTTTTTT. It translates to CASSPTLGELFF. The chain links TRBV7-3 to TRBJ2-2; D is unresolved. V shed 5 bases and J shed 8 bases, with 9 bases lying between them. Germline V gene data show CDR1 as SGHTA and CDR2 as FQGTGA. CDR3 length: 12 residues. Drawing the rest from reference TRBV7-3 and TRBJ2-2, the complete variable domain is GAGVSQTPSNKVTEKGKYVELRCDPISGHTALYWYRQSLGQGPEFLIYFQGTGAADDSGLPNDRFFAVRPEGSVSTLKIQRTERGDSAVYLCASSPTLGELFFGEGSRLTVL.

This clone was observed a handful of times. The chain links TRBV19 to TRBJ2-7; a weak D match, TRBD2 (5 bases). The CDR3 extends over 14 amino acids. Trimming pared 5 bases from V and 0 bases from J, leaving 11 bases between. CDR1 LNHDA and CDR2 SQIVND come from the germline V gene (reference sequence). The CDR3 loop is CASSRELSSYEQYF. The CDR3 DNA sequence: TGTGCCAGTAGTCGGGAACTCAGCTCCTACGAGCAGTACTTC. The full variable domain, completed using reference TRBV19 and TRBJ2-7, is DGGITQSPKYLFRKEGQNVTLSCEQNLNHDAMYWYRQDPGQGLRLIYYSQIVNDFQKGDIAEGYSVSREKKESFPLTVTSAQKNPTAFYLCASSRELSSYEQYFGPGTRLTVT.

The chain joins TRBV5-1 to TRBJ1-6; 8 bases align to TRBD1. The CDR3 is 15 amino acids. The germline gives CDR1 SGHRS, CDR2 YFSETQ. The junction had 9 bases not matched to a gene; V was cut back by 7 bases and J by 6 bases. The CDR3 region has the DNA TGCGCCAGCCACGACAGGGGAAGGAGTAATTCACCCCTCCACTTT. Its protein product is CASHDRGRSNSPLHF.

This clone was recorded only once. This sequence joins TRBV29-1 and TRBJ2-7; 11 bases line up with TRBD1. This CDR3 has 15 residues. The germline CDR1 and CDR2 sequences are SQVTM and ANQGSEA. V lost 0 bases to trimming and J lost 3 bases; unmatched junction nucleotides: 4. CDR3 sequence (DNA): TGCAGCGTTGAAGACGCCGGGACAGGGGGCTACGAGCAGTACTTC. Amino acids: CSVEDAGTGGYEQYF.

This sequence joins TRBV5-1 and TRBJ1-2, with 8 positions matching TRBD1. CDR1 is SGHRS, CDR2 YFSETQ, per germline. This CDR3 contains 13 residues. The junction had 6 bases not matched to a gene; V was cut back by 3 bases and J by 8 bases. The chain's CDR3 is CASSWVTGAGYTF. The CDR3, as DNA: TGCGCCAGCAGCTGGGTGACAGGGGCGGGCTACACCTTC.

The chain joins TRBV6-5 to TRBJ1-2; no clear D. The CDR3 covers 14 residues. Germline V gene sequence: CDR1 MNHEY, CDR2 SVGAGI. V was cut by 6 bases and J by 2 bases, with 13 bases left in between. Here the CDR3 DNA reads TGTGCCAGCAGATCCGGGATCACGAACTATGGCTACACCTTC. Translated: CASRSGITNYGYTF.

V usage is TRBV19 and J usage is TRBJ2-1; 11 positions agree with TRBD2. With 2 bases clipped from V and 1 base from J, the junction kept 4 bases outside the gene matches. The germline V gene encodes CDR1 LNHDA and CDR2 SQIVND (reference sequence). The CDR3 spans 17 residues. The CDR3 DNA follows: TGTGCCAGTAGTATAAGACTAGCGGGGAATTCCTACAATGAGCAGTTCTTC. Amino acid sequence: CASSIRLAGNSYNEQFF.

The chain is built from TRBV2 and TRBJ1-1; 7 nucleotides match TRBD1. This CDR3 contains 14 residues. With 6 bases clipped from V and 0 bases from J, the junction kept 4 bases outside the gene matches. Germline V lookup: CDR1 SNHLY, CDR2 FYNNEI. The CDR3 here is CASRRQGLNTEAFF. The CDR3, as DNA: TGTGCCAGCAGAAGACAGGGATTGAACACTGAAGCTTTCTTT.

V is TRBV6-5 and J is TRBJ2-3; D may be TRBD2 (5 bases). The germline gives CDR1 MNHEY, CDR2 SVGAGI. The CDR3 has 13 amino acids. V was cut by 6 bases and J by 4 bases, with 11 bases left in between. CDR3 loop: CASSPRGPDTQYF. The CDR3 nucleotides are TGTGCCAGCAGCCCCAGAGGGCCAGATACGCAGTATTTT.

The rearrangement joins TRBV7-9 to TRBJ2-3; a weak D match, TRBD1 (6 bases). The germline V gene has CDR1 SEHNR and CDR2 FQNEAQ (reference sequence). This CDR3 contains 15 residues. V lost 5 bases, J lost 2 bases, and 14 bases lay in between. Here the CDR3 reads CASSREGHLTDTQYF. For the CDR3, the DNA is TGTGCCAGCAGCAGAGAGGGACATCTCACAGATACGCAGTATTTT.

Comment on this clone: A junction end diverges from the germline sequence, so it may reflect a read error. CDR3 residues: CASQGEGPEEYF. CDR3 DNA sequence: TGTGCCAGTCAAGGAGAGGGCCCCGAGGAGTACTTC. This rearrangement joins TRBV2 to TRBJ2-7; TRBD2 is a possible D gene (5 bases). The CDR3 is made up of 12 amino acids. CDR1 and CDR2 from the germline V gene are SNHLY and FYNNEI.

V is TRBV7-9 and J is TRBJ1-3, with D possibly being TRBD1 (5 bases). Per germline, CDR1 SEHNR and CDR2 FQNEAQ (reference sequence). This CDR3 is built from 17 residues. The V and J ends lost 4 bases and 0 bases respectively, with 16 bases between them. In DNA, the CDR3 is TGTGCCAGCAGCTCCCCGGGACGCGCCGACTCTGGAAACACCATATATTTT. It encodes CASSSPGRADSGNTIYF.

Here the CDR3 reads CASSYRTSGGSSTDTQYF. In DNA form, the CDR3 reads TGTGCCAGCAGTTATCGGACTAGCGGGGGCTCTAGCACAGATACGCAGTATTTT. This chain links TRBV2 with TRBJ2-3, with 13 bases matching TRBD2. Per germline, CDR1 SNHLY and CDR2 FYNNEI. This CDR3 contains 18 residues. J was trimmed by 0 bases and V by 5 bases; bases with no gene match: 8.

This chain joins TRBV5-1 and TRBJ1-2, with 8 bases that match TRBD1. The CDR3 consists of 16 residues. The V segment lost 0 bases and the J segment 7 bases; nucleotides outside the gene matches: 11. CDR1 SGHRS and CDR2 YFSETQ come from the germline V gene. The CDR3 coding sequence is TGCGCCAGCAGCTTGGAGGCTAGGCAGGGGGCACTTGGCTACACCTTC. Translated, it gives CASSLEARQGALGYTF.

The CDR3 reads CASTSGERPQHF. DNA of the CDR3: TGTGCCAGCACCTCCGGGGAGCGGCCCCAGCATTTT. The chain joins TRBV2 to TRBJ1-5; unclear D gene. Trimming stripped 7 bases from V and 9 bases from J, with 13 bases between. The CDR3 extends over 12 amino acids. The germline V gene has CDR1 SNHLY and CDR2 FYNNEI.

This clone was seen only a few times. This rearrangement joins TRBV29-1 to TRBJ2-3; D unresolved. V was shortened by 6 bases and J by 4 bases, with 17 bases between the two germline ends. CDR3 length: 14 amino acids. The V gene's germline CDR1 is SQVTM and CDR2 ANQGSEA. CDR3 loop: CSVTLRIRADTQYF. CDR3 DNA: TGCAGCGTCACTTTGAGGATTCGTGCAGATACGCAGTATTTT.